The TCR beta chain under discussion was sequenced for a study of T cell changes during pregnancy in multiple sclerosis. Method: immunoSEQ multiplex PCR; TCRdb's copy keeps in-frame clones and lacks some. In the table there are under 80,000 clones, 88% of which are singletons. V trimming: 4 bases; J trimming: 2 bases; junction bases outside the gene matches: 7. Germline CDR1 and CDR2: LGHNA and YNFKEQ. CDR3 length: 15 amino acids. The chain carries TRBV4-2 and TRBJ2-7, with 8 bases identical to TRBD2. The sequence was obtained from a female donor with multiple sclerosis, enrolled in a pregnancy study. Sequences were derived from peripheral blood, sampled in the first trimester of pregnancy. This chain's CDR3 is CASSPPGTSAYEQYF. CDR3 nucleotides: TGTGCCAGCAGCCCCCCGGGGACTAGTGCCTACGAGCAGTACTTC.